This T cell receptor (beta chain) was identified during a study of cytomegalovirus exposure and HLA in healthy donors. The PCR had 60 Vbeta and 13 Jbeta primers. Method: immunoSEQ multiplex PCR; TCRdb's copy keeps in-frame clones and lacks some. The repertoire consists of 140,000 or so clones, with 76% occurring once and the leading ten covering approximately 1.8%. Per germline, CDR1 SGHRS and CDR2 YFSETQ. V lost 0 bases, J lost 6 bases, and 6 bases lay in between. This CDR3 comprises 13 residues. Findings of the study overall: TCR association rates varied by HLA locus in a later analysis, with DRB1 highest and HLA-C lowest. The authors later found most CMV-associated TCR beta chains appeared HLA-restricted. With later analysis, a missense DCLRE1C variant became linked to TCR beta V- and J-gene trimming.

Concerning this clone itself: Its antigen is unidentified.

Donors likely had unrecorded immune exposures despite being nominally healthy when sampled. The chain links TRBV5-1 to TRBJ2-2; D is unclear. Sequencing was done on a sample of PBMCs. This TCR was recovered from a man aged 35 to 55 in good health and CMV-seronegative. CDR3: CASSLDQAGELFF. The CDR3 DNA follows: TGCGCCAGCAGCTTGGACCAGGCCGGGGAGCTGTTTTTT.